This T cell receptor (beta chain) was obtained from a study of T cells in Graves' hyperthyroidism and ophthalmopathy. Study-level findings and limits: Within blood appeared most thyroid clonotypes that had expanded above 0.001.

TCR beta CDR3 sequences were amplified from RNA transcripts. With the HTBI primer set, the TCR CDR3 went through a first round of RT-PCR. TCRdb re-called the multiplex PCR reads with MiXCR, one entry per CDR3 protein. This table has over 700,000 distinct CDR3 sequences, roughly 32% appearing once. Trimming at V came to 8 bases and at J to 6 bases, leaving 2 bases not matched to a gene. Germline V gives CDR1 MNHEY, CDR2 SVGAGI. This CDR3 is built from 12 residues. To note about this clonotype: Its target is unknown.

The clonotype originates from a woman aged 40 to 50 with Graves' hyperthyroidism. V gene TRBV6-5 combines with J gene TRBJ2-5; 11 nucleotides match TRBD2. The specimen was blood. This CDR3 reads CASRTSGQTQYF. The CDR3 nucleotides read TGTGCCAGCCGGACTAGCGGGCAGACCCAGTACTTC.